What follows are 29 T cell receptor beta chains derived from one specimen sequenced in a study of blood T cell repertoires in COVID-19. Sequencing used immunoSEQ multiplex PCR; TCRdb keeps in-frame clones, though not all of them. The sample shows 40,000 to 60,000 clones, 65% to 80% of them seen only once. The source material was peripheral blood. The receptor set was obtained from a man aged 65 to 79 with acute or convalescent COVID-19.

The V call is TRBV3-1 (or the pseudogene TRBV3-2), the J call TRBJ2-7, with a possible D match to TRBD1 (6 bases). Germline V gene sequence: CDR1 LGHDT, CDR2 YNNKEL (reference sequence). Deletions cut 0 bases from V and 2 bases from J, with 11 bases between. CDR3 length equals 15 residues. CDR3 residues: CASSQELGTPYEQYF. The DNA for the CDR3 is TGTGCCAGCAGCCAAGAACTCGGGACACCCTACGAGCAGTACTTC.

This clone was found many times. J is TRBJ2-7 and V is TRBV27; 7 bases are a match to TRBD1. Trimming cost V 1 base and J 7 bases; bases outside gene matches: 4. The CDR3 runs 13 residues. The germline V gene encodes CDR1 MNHEY and CDR2 SMNVEV (reference sequence). The CDR3 spells CASSLLRQGEQYF. The CDR3 nucleotides are TGTGCCAGCAGTTTATTACGACAGGGAGAGCAGTACTTC.

V gene TRBV7-9 combines with J gene TRBJ2-7, with D perhaps matching TRBD2 (5 bases). The length of the CDR3 is 15 residues. Germline CDR1 SEHNR, CDR2 FQNEAQ (reference sequence). V lost 3 bases to trimming and J lost 0 bases, with 12 bases between them. CDR3 sequence (DNA): TGTGCCAGCAGCTTCATGTGGGAGAACTCCTACGAGCAGTACTTC. It codes for CASSFMWENSYEQYF.

The chain recombines TRBV2 with TRBJ2-1, with 12 bases matching TRBD2. The V and J ends lost 11 bases and 8 bases, in that order; junction bases with no gene match: 16. This CDR3 is built from 16 residues. Germline values: CDR1 SNHLY, CDR2 FYNNEI. CDR3: CAYTGPSGGGTDEQFF. CDR3 nucleotide sequence: TGTGCCTACACTGGGCCTAGCGGGGGGGGTACGGATGAGCAGTTCTTC.

In this sample, this clone turned up a few times. The chain links TRBV11-2 to TRBJ2-7; TRBD1 is a possible D gene (6 bases). The CDR3 covers 13 residues. Germline V lookup: CDR1 SGHAT, CDR2 FQNNGV. V was shortened by 2 bases and J by 9 bases, with 14 bases between the two germline ends. This CDR3 reads CASSLRGRGRQYF. CDR3 in DNA: TGTGCCAGCAGCTTACGAGGCAGGGGTCGGCAGTACTTC.

The CDR3 DNA reads TGTGCCAGCAGCCGGAGACTAGCGGCACAAGAGACCCAGTACTTC. Translating gives CASSRRLAAQETQYF. The chain uses TRBV27 and TRBJ2-5; 9 bases line up with TRBD2. The CDR3 is made up of 15 amino acids. Germline V CDR1 and CDR2: MNHEY, SMNVEV (reference sequence). The ends lost 6 bases at V and 2 bases at J; junction bases unmatched: 7.

V and J are TRBV19 and TRBJ2-7, with 8 bases fitting TRBD1. The CDR3 has 14 amino acids. Germline trimming cut 4 bases from V and 3 bases from J; bases unmatched to any gene: 5. Germline CDR1 reads LNHDA; CDR2 reads SQIVND (reference sequence). The CDR3 DNA is TGTGCCAGTAGTACTCGACAGGGGAGCTACGAGCAGTACTTC. Translation gives CASSTRQGSYEQYF.

CDR3 sequence reads: CASSPFAGVADTQYF. CDR3 coding DNA: TGCGCCAGCAGCCCCTTCGCGGGGGTGGCAGATACGCAGTATTTT. The V call is TRBV4-1, the J call TRBJ2-3; 7 bases fit TRBD2. The CDR3 totals 15 residues. Germline trimming cut 4 bases from V and 4 bases from J; bases unmatched to any gene: 8. The germline V gene encodes CDR1 MGHRA and CDR2 YSYEKL.

Concerning this clone itself: Other DNA sequences in this specimen translate into the identical CDR3. CDR3 sequence reads: CASSGGTSGETQYF. DNA for the CDR3: TGCGCCAGCAGCGGGGGGACTAGCGGAGAGACCCAGTACTTC. The rearrangement links TRBV5-1 to TRBJ2-5; 11 bases align to TRBD2. CDR3 length equals 14 residues. CDR1 and CDR2 (germline): SGHRS, YFSETQ. The trim removed 4 bases at V and 4 bases at J, leaving 3 bases unmatched.

The rearrangement links TRBV30 to TRBJ2-1, with D unresolved. The CDR3 is 14 residues long. CDR1 and CDR2 (germline): GTSNPN, SVGIG (reference sequence). The V gene lost 0 bases and the J gene lost 5 bases, with 11 bases spanning the gap. CDR3 nucleotide sequence: TGTGCCTGGAGTGTACCCGCGGTAGACAATGAGCAGTTCTTC. Its protein is CAWSVPAVDNEQFF. The variable domain in full, with the rest retrieved from reference TRBV30 and TRBJ2-1, is SQTIHQWPATLVQPVGSPLSLECTVEGTSNPNLYWYRQAAGRGLQLLFYSVGIGQISSEVPQNLSASRPQDRQFILSSKKLLLSDSGFYLCAWSVPAVDNEQFFGPGTRLTVL.

The J gene is TRBJ1-4, the V gene TRBV10-3; D remains ambiguous. Germline lookup yields CDR1 ENHRY and CDR2 SYGVKD. The CDR3 sequence is 14 residues long. The V end lost 5 bases, the J end lost 8 bases, and 15 bases lay between the germline ends. The CDR3 sequence: CAISSKDGQEKLFF. The DNA for the CDR3 is TGTGCCATCAGTAGTAAGGATGGGCAAGAAAAACTGTTTTTT.

Here the CDR3 reads CASSPQGTSSYNEQFF. The CDR3 DNA reads as TGTGCCAGCAGCCCCCAGGGCACGAGCTCCTACAATGAGCAGTTCTTC. The chain employs TRBV7-9 and TRBJ2-1; D is perhaps TRBD1 (5 bases). The CDR3 loop spans 16 amino acids. CDR1 SEHNR and CDR2 FQNEAQ come from the germline V gene (reference sequence). V was cut by 5 bases and J by 0 bases, with 14 bases left in between.

This clone was found a few times. The chain is built from TRBV11-2 and TRBJ2-3; 12 positions match TRBD2. The CDR3 consists of 16 residues. After removal of 1 base from V and 1 base from J, the junction contained 0 bases not matched to a gene. Germline-derived CDR1 and CDR2 are SGHAT and FQNNGV. The CDR3 DNA reads TGTGCCAGCAGCTTAGGGACTAGCGGGGGCACAGATACGCAGTATTTT. It encodes CASSLGTSGGTDTQYF.

This clone has a handful of counts. This chain links TRBV10-3 with TRBJ2-2; 10 bases are shared with TRBD1. The trim removed 8 bases at V and 6 bases at J, leaving 9 bases unmatched. Germline V CDR1 and CDR2: ENHRY, SYGVKD. This CDR3 region has 15 residues. CDR3 nucleotides: TGTGCCATCTCCTCAGGGACAGGGGACCCCGGGGAGCTGTTTTTT. Protein sequence: CAISSGTGDPGELFF.

This clone was detected once. V gene TRBV3-1 (or the pseudogene TRBV3-2) combines with J gene TRBJ2-3, with 10 bases identical to TRBD2. Germline V gene data show CDR1 as LGHDT and CDR2 as YNNKEL (reference sequence). Unmatched junction bases numbered 6, after V lost 3 bases and J lost 0 bases. The CDR3 runs to 17 residues. The CDR3 coding sequence is TGTGCCAGCAGCCACGCTAGCGGGGGCTCTAGCACAGATACGCAGTATTTT. This gives the protein CASSHASGGSSTDTQYF.

The V and J genes are TRBV5-1 and TRBJ2-1; the match to TRBD2 covers 7 bases. In germline, CDR1 is SGHRS, CDR2 YFSETQ. V was clipped by 4 bases and J by 7 bases; unmatched bases: 14. There are 16 residues in the CDR3. The CDR3 DNA is TGCGCCAGCAGCCTCCTAGCGGTCGGAAACAGGAATGAGCAGTTCTTC. This translates into CASSLLAVGNRNEQFF.

This clone was recorded only once. The chain joins TRBV5-1 to TRBJ2-3, with D perhaps being TRBD1 or TRBD2 (7 bases each). Germline CDR1 reads SGHRS; CDR2 reads YFSETQ. The V end lost 4 bases, the J end lost 1 base, and 16 bases lay between the germline ends. The CDR3 is made up of 16 amino acids. The CDR3, as DNA: TGCGCCAGCAGCCTGGGGGGGGACAGAGGCACAGATACGCAGTATTTT. Protein product: CASSLGGDRGTDTQYF. The full variable domain, rest sourced from reference TRBV5-1 and TRBJ2-3, is KAGVTQTPRYLIKTRGQQVTLSCSPISGHRSVSWYQQTPGQGLQFLFEYFSETQRNKGNFPGRFSGRQFSNSRSEMNVSTLELGDSALYLCASSLGGDRGTDTQYFGPGTRLTVL.

The V gene is TRBV12-3 or TRBV12-4, the J gene TRBJ2-7, with 7 nucleotides matching TRBD2. This CDR3 is built from 12 residues. V shed 6 bases and J 7 bases; nucleotides not matched to a gene: 6. The CDR3 sequence is CASRGGNREQYF. CDR3 coding DNA: TGTGCCAGCAGGGGAGGGAACCGGGAGCAGTACTTC.

The V call is TRBV19, the J call TRBJ1-4, with a possible D match to TRBD1 (5 bases). V was trimmed by 5 bases and J by 4 bases, leaving 14 bases between them. The CDR3 runs to 15 residues. Germline V CDR1 and CDR2: LNHDA, SQIVND (reference sequence). DNA of the CDR3: TGTGCCAGTAGTCTTGAGACAGAGTTTAATGAAAAACTGTTTTTT. This codes for CASSLETEFNEKLFF.

This sequence joins TRBV5-8 and TRBJ2-1; 8 nucleotides align to TRBD2. J lost 8 bases, V lost 1 base, and 5 bases had no gene match. The CDR3 runs to 14 residues. Germline assignment: CDR1 SGHTS and CDR2 YDEGEE. The CDR3 coding sequence is TGTGCCAGCAGCTTGAGTAGCGGGAACGATGAGCAGTTCTTC. It translates to CASSLSSGNDEQFF.

The rearrangement links TRBV9 to TRBJ2-3; TRBD1 matches at 8 bases. Trimming at V came to 0 bases and at J to 1 base, leaving 4 bases not matched to a gene. The CDR3 length is 16 residues. Germline loops: CDR1 SGDLS, CDR2 YYNGEE. Here the CDR3 reads CASSVGTGFGTDTQYF. CDR3 DNA: TGTGCCAGCAGCGTAGGGACAGGGTTTGGCACAGATACGCAGTATTTT.

Only one count was recorded for this clone. The chain has TRBV9 and TRBJ1-5; weak D call: TRBD1 (5 bases). Germline V gene lookup returns CDR1 SGDLS and CDR2 YYNGEE. The V gene lost 4 bases and the J gene lost 5 bases, with 7 bases spanning the gap. The CDR3 has 12 amino acids. CDR3: CASSRGDQPQHF. The CDR3 DNA reads as TGTGCCAGCAGCCGGGGGGATCAGCCCCAGCATTTT.

The DNA for the CDR3 is TGTGCCAGCAGTTATATAACAGGTTACTACGAGCAGTACTTC. Protein sequence: CASSYITGYYEQYF. The J gene is TRBJ2-7, the V gene TRBV6-5; possible D gene TRBD1, 5 bases. From germline, CDR1 is MNHEY and CDR2 SVGAGI. The ends were cut back, 3 bases at V and 3 bases at J, with 12 bases in the middle. This CDR3 is built from 14 residues.

The genes are TRBV28 and TRBJ2-5; D is ambiguous. CDR1 is MDHEN, CDR2 SYDVKM, per germline. The CDR3 has 13 amino acids. The V end lost 3 bases, the J end lost 6 bases, and 11 bases lay between the germline ends. As DNA, the CDR3 is TGTGCCAGCAGTTTCTATGTTGGGCAGACCCAGTACTTC. This encodes CASSFYVGQTQYF.

This clone was seen repeatedly, ten times or more. This chain joins TRBV4-1 and TRBJ2-1; TRBD2 agrees at 12 bases. Per germline, CDR1 MGHRA and CDR2 YSYEKL. V lost 4 bases, J lost 7 bases, and 5 bases stayed unmatched. This CDR3 has 15 residues. The DNA for the CDR3 is TGCGCCAGCAGCCTGACTAGCGGGAGTTTAAATGAGCAGTTCTTC. This translates into CASSLTSGSLNEQFF.

This chain links TRBV19 with TRBJ2-5, with 11 bases lining up with TRBD2. The CDR3 sequence is 15 residues long. CDR1 and CDR2 from the germline V gene are LNHDA and SQIVND (reference sequence). The junction had 8 bases not matched to a gene; V was cut back by 6 bases and J by 5 bases. This chain's CDR3 is CASSLAGGPRETQYF. For the CDR3, the DNA is TGTGCCAGTAGCTTAGCGGGAGGGCCTCGGGAGACCCAGTACTTC.

The chain carries TRBV27 and TRBJ1-6; unclear D gene. Germline values: CDR1 MNHEY, CDR2 SMNVEV (reference sequence). The CDR3 extends over 13 amino acids. CDR3 bases: TGTGCTTCCTTCGGCGAGGAAAATTCACCCCTCCACTTT. It translates to CASFGEENSPLHF.

The chain links TRBV7-8 to TRBJ1-2; TRBD1 agrees at 12 bases. The CDR3 is 15 amino acids. The V segment lost 3 bases and the J segment 6 bases; nucleotides outside the gene matches: 5. Germline V gene data show CDR1 as SGHVS and CDR2 as FQNEAQ. Here the CDR3 DNA reads TGTGCCAGCAGCTTTTTGGGACAGGGGGCGAATGGCTACACCTTC. Amino acids: CASSFLGQGANGYTF.

CDR3 coding DNA: TGTGCCAGCAGTTCCCCGGCGGAGGGGGGGTCCTACGAGCAGTACTTC. This gives the protein CASSSPAEGGSYEQYF. The chain carries TRBV6-6 and TRBJ2-7, with TRBD2 as a possible D gene (7 bases). V dropped 4 bases and J dropped 1 base, with 17 bases sitting between them. Germline values: CDR1 MNHNY, CDR2 SVGAGI (reference sequence). The CDR3 covers 16 residues.